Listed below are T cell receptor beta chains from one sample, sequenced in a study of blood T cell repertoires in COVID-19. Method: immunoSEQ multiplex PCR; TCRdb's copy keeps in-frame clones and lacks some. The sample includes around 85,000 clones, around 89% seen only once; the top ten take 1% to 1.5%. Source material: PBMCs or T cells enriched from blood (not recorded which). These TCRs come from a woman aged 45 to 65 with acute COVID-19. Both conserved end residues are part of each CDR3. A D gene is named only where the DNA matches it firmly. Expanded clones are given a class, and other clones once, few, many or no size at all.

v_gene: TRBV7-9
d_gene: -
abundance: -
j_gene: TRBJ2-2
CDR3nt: TGTGCCAGCAGCTCCCGTATACCCCTGAGGACCGGGGAGCTGTTTTTT
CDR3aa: CASSSRIPLRTGELFF

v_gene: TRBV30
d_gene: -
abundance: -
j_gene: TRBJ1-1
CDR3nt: TGTGCCTGGAGTGTAATCTCGAACACTGAAGCTTTCTTT
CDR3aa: CAWSVISNTEAFF

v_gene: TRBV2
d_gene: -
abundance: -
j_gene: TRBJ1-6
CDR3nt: TGTGCCAGCAGTGAAGCGCAGGATTCACCCCTCCACTTT
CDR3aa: CASSEAQDSPLHF

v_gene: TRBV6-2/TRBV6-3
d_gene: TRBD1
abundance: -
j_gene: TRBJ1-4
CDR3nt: TGTGCCAGCAGTTACCAGGGGGGACTGTTTTTT
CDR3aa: CASSYQGGLFF

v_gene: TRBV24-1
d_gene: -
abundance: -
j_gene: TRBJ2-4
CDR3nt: TGTGCCACCAGTGATCCAAGGCAGGGAAACATTCAGTACTTC
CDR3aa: CATSDPRQGNIQYF

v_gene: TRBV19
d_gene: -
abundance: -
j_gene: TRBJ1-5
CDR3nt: TGTGCCAGTAGTGGAGGATTGGGCAATCAGCCCCAGCATTTT
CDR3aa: CASSGGLGNQPQHF

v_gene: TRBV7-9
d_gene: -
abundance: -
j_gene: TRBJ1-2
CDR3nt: TGTGCCAGCAGCTTACAGGGATGGAACTATGGCTACACCTTC
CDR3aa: CASSLQGWNYGYTF

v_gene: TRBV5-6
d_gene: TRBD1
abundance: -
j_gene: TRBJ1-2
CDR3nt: TGTGCCAGCAGCTTTGGACAGGGTTATGGCTACACCTTC
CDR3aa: CASSFGQGYGYTF

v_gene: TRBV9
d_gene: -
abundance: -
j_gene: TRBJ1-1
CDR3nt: TGTGCCAGCAGCGTAGGAATGGACAGTATCCGCACTGAAGCTTTCTTT
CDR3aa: CASSVGMDSIRTEAFF

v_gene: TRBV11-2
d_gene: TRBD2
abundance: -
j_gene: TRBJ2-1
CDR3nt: TGTGCCAGCAGACACCTAGCGGGCCCTTACAATGAGCAGTTCTTC
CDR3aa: CASRHLAGPYNEQFF

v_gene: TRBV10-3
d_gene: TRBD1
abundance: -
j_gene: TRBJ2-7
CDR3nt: TGTGCCATCAGTGAGTCGAGAGACAGGGGTATTCACGAGCAGTACTTC
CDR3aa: CAISESRDRGIHEQYF

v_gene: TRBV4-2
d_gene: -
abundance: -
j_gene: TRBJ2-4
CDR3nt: TGTGCCAGCAGCCAAGCGGGGGTAGAGAACATTCAGTACTTC
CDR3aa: CASSQAGVENIQYF

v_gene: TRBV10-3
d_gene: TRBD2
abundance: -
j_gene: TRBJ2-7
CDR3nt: TGTGCCATCAGTGAGTATGGTCAAGCGGGAGCCGAGCAGTACTTC
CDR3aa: CAISEYGQAGAEQYF

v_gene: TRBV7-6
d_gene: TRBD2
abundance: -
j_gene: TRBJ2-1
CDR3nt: TGTGCCAGCAGCTTCGGACCTAGCGGCTCCTACAATGAGCAGTTCTTC
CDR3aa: CASSFGPSGSYNEQFF

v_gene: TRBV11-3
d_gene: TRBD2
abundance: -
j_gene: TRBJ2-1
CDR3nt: TGTGCCAGCAGCGCGACTAGCGGGAGTTTCAATGAGCAGTTCTTC
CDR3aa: CASSATSGSFNEQFF

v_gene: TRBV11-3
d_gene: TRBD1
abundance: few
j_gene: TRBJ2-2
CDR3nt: TGTGCCAGCAGCTTGGGGACAGGTACCGGGGAGCTGTTTTTT
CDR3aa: CASSLGTGTGELFF

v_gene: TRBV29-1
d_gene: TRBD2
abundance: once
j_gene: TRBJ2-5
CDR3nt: TGCAGCGTTGGGCGGGGGACTACGGAGACCCAGTACTTC
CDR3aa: CSVGRGTTETQYF

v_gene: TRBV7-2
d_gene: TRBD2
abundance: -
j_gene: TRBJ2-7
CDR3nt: TGTGCCAGCAGCTTAGGCGGGGGAAACTCCTACGAGCAGTACTTC
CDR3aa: CASSLGGGNSYEQYF

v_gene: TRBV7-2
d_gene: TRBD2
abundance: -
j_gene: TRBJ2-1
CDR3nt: TGTGCCAGCAGCCGCCCCCAGGTAGCGGGGGGGGGCAATGAGCAGTTCTTC
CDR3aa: CASSRPQVAGGGNEQFF

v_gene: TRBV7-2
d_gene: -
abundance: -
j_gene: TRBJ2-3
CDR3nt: TGTGCCAGCAGCCTCCAAGCGGGCAGCACAGATACGCAGTATTTT
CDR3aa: CASSLQAGSTDTQYF

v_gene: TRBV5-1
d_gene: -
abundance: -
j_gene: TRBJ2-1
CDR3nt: TGCGCCAGCAGCTTGGCCGGTTTCAATGAGCAGTTCTTC
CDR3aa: CASSLAGFNEQFF

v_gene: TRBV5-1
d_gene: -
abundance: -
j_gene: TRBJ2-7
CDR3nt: TGCGCCAGCAGCAGTTCCGGGACTCTCTACGAGCAGTACTTC
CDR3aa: CASSSSGTLYEQYF

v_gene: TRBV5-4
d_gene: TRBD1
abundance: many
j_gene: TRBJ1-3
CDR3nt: TGTGCCAGCAGCAGGACAGGGGGTGGCTCTGGAAACACCATATATTTT
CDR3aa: CASSRTGGGSGNTIYF

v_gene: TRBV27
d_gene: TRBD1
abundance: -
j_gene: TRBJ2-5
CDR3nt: TGTGCCAGCAGAGATCCGGGACAGGGGGCGGGAGAGACCCAGTACTTC
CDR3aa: CASRDPGQGAGETQYF

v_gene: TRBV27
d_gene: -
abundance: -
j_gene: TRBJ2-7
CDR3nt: TGTGCCAGCAGCCCATACCCGGGGCTTGCGGGAGAGCAGTACTTC
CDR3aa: CASSPYPGLAGEQYF

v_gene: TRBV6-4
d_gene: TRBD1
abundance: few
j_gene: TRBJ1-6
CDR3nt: TGTGCCAGCAGTTTACAGGGGGATAATTCACCCCTCCACTTT
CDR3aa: CASSLQGDNSPLHF

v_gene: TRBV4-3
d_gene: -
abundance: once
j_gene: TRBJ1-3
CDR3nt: TGCGCCAGCAGCCAAGATCAGGCAGCTGGAAACACCATATATTTT
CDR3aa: CASSQDQAAGNTIYF

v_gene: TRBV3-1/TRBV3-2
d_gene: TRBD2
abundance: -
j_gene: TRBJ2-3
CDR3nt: TGTGCCAGCAGCCAAGGGACCGGCGGGAGGTCAGATACGCAGTATTTT
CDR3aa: CASSQGTGGRSDTQYF

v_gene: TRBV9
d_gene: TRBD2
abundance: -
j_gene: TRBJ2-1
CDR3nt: TGTGCCAGCAGCGTAGTCGGTAGCGGGAGGGCCTACAATGAGCAGTTCTTC
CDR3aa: CASSVVGSGRAYNEQFF

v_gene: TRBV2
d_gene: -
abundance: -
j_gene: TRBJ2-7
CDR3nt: TGTGCCAGCAAAGGTACAGGCTCCTACGAGCAGTACTTC
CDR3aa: CASKGTGSYEQYF

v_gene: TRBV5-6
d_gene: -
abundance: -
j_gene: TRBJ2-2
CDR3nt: TGTGCCAGCAGCTTATGGGGGGACTCTCCCGGGGAGCTGTTTTTT
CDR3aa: CASSLWGDSPGELFF

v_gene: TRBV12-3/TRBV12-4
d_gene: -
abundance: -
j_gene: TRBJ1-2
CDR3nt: TGTGCCAGCAGTTCACTGGGGGGAGGCTACACCTTC
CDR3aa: CASSSLGGGYTF

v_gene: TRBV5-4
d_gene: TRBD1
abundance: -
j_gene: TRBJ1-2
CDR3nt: TGTGCCAGCAGACCCGGGACAGCACTCGAGGGCTACACCTTC
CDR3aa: CASRPGTALEGYTF

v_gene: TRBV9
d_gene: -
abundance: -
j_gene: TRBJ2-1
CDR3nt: TGTGCCAGCAGCCCCAGGGTTAACTTGAATGAGCAGTTCTTC
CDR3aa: CASSPRVNLNEQFF

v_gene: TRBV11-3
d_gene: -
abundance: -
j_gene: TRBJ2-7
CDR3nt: TGTGCCAGCAGCCCTCGGGACTCTTCGGGGTGGGAGCAGTACTTC
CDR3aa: CASSPRDSSGWEQYF

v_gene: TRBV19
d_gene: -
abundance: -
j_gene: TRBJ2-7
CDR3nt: TGTGCCAGTAGTATCGGAGCAGGGTCCTACGAGCAGTACTTC
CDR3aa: CASSIGAGSYEQYF

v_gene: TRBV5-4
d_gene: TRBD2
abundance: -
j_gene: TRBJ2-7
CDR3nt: TGTGCCAGCAGCTCGGGTCTGGGGACTAGCTTCAGGGAGCAGTACTTC
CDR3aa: CASSSGLGTSFREQYF

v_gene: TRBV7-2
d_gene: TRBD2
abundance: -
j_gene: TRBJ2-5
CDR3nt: TGTGCCAGCAGCTTGGGACTAGTAGAGACCCAGTACTTC
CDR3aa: CASSLGLVETQYF

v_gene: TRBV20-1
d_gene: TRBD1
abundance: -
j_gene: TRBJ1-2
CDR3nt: TGCAGTGCTAGTCCCGGGACAGGGTACGGCTACACCTTC
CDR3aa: CSASPGTGYGYTF

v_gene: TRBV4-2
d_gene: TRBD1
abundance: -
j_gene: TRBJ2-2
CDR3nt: TGTGCCAGCAGCCAAGAAGGGGGCGGGAACACCGGGGAGCTGTTTTTT
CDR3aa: CASSQEGGGNTGELFF

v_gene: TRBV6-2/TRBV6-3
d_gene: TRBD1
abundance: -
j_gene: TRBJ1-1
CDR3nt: TGTGCCAGCAGTAAACAGGGGGCGACGGCTAACACTGAAGCTTTCTTT
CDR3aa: CASSKQGATANTEAFF

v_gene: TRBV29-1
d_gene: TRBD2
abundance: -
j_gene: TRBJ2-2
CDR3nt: TGCAGCGTAGCGGGACTCGCCGGGGAGCTGTTTTTT
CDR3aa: CSVAGLAGELFF

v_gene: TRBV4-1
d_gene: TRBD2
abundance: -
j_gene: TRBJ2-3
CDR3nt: TGCGCCAGCAGCCCGGGGACTAGCGGGAGCAATACGCAGTATTTT
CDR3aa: CASSPGTSGSNTQYF

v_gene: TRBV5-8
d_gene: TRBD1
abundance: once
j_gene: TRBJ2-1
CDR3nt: TGTGCCAGCAGCTTGGGACAGGGGGGCAATGAGCAGTTCTTC
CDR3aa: CASSLGQGGNEQFF

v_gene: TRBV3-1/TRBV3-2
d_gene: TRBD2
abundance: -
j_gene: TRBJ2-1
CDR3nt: TGTGCCAGCAGTCCGGGTAGCGGGGGGACCGTTCAGCAGTTCTTC
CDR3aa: CASSPGSGGTVQQFF

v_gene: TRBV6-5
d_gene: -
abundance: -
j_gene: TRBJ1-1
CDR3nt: TGTGCCAGCTGTCCCTCTTTCGGGTCTCTAACTGAAGCTTTCTTT
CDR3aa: CASCPSFGSLTEAFF

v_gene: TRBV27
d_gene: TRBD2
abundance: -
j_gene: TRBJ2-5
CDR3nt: TGTGCCAGCAGTTTAAGAGTTGGGAGGGGCGGAGTGACCCAGTACTTC
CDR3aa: CASSLRVGRGGVTQYF

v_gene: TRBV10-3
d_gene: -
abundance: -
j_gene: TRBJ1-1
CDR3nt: TGTGCCATCAGTGAACAGGGAGTTGAAGCTTTCTTT
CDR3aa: CAISEQGVEAFF

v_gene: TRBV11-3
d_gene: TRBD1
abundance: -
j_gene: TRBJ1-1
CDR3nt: TGTGCCAGCTCACGGACAGGGGGCGTTTACACTGAAGCTTTCTTT
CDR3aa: CASSRTGGVYTEAFF

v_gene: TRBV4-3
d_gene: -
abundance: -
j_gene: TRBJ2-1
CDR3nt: TGCGCCAGCAGCCAAGATATCAGGATATACGACAATGAGCAGTTCTTC
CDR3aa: CASSQDIRIYDNEQFF

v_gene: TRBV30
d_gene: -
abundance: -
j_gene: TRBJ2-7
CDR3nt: TGTGCCTGGGCCACAGGGATCCCTCCCTACGAGCAGTACTTC
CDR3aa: CAWATGIPPYEQYF

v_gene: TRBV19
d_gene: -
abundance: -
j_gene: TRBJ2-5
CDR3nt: TGTGCCAGTAGTAGACTAGTTGAGGAGACCCAGTACTTC
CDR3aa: CASSRLVEETQYF

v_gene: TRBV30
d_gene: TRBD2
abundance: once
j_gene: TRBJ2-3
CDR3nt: TGTGCCCATAGCGGGAACGGGGCAGATACGCAGTATTTT
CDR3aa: CAHSGNGADTQYF

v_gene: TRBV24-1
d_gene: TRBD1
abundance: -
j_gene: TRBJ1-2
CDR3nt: TGTGCCACCAGTGATGGGACAGGTTCGCGTGGCTACACCTTC
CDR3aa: CATSDGTGSRGYTF

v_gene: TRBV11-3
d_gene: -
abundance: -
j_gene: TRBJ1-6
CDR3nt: TGTGCCAGCAGCTTATACAGGGAGTCACCCCTCCACTTT
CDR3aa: CASSLYRESPLHF